The present TCR beta chain was sequenced within a study of metastatic and nonmetastatic thyroid tumors. Study-wide context: Repertoires from blood and tumor or nodule tissue of malignant and benign thyroid patients were compared.

This CDR3 is 15 amino acids long. From germline, CDR1 is DFQATT and CDR2 SNEGSKA (reference sequence). The V segment lost 6 bases and the J segment 4 bases; nucleotides outside the gene matches: 10. Prior to thyroid surgery, none of the patients had received any treatment. TCRdb reanalyzed the PCR reads via MiXCR. The sample contains around 17,000 clones, about 22% of which appear only once. The chain joins TRBV20-1 to TRBJ2-1, with 9 bases lining up with TRBD2. The specimen was adjacent normal tissue. The sequence derives from a female donor with papillary thyroid cancer or a benign thyroid nodule (not recorded which). Some clones in this sample may be carry-over from other donors' samples. The CDR3 DNA is TGCAGTGCCCTCCCGGTGACTAGCGGTTACAATGAGCAGTTCTTC. As protein: CSALPVTSGYNEQFF.